The 19 T cell receptor beta chains listed next were all sequenced from one sample in a study of cytomegalovirus exposure and HLA in healthy donors. Libraries were prepared by immunoSEQ multiplex PCR; TCRdb keeps only in-frame clonotypes and omits some of them. The table records 95,000 to 150,000 clones, approximately 87% of them present only once. The sample consisted of PBMCs. The source of these receptors is a woman in her thirties in good health and CMV-seronegative.

The chain couples TRBV30 to TRBJ2-6; the match to TRBD1 covers 8 bases. The trim removed 3 bases at V and 4 bases at J, leaving 5 bases unmatched. The germline V gene encodes CDR1 GTSNPN and CDR2 SVGIG (reference sequence). This CDR3 spans 15 amino acids. CDR3 coding DNA: TGTGCCTGGAGCGGAGGACAGGGAGGGGCCAACGTCCTGACTTTC. It codes for CAWSGGQGGANVLTF.

The genes are TRBV6-1 and TRBJ2-4; no firm D call. CDR3 size: 14 residues. The V gene lost 10 bases and the J gene lost 0 bases, with 13 bases spanning the gap. Germline V CDR1 and CDR2: MNHNS, SASEGT. The CDR3, as DNA: TGTGCCACCCATCCAGCGTTAGCCAAAAACATTCAGTACTTC. Encoded protein: CATHPALAKNIQYF.

The genes are TRBV14 and TRBJ1-3, with unresolved D. In germline, CDR1 is SGHDN, CDR2 FVKESK. The CDR3 is 13 amino acids. V was trimmed by 5 bases and J by 0 bases, leaving 5 bases between them. CDR3: CASSVHSGNTIYF. The CDR3 DNA reads TGTGCCAGCAGCGTTCACTCTGGAAACACCATATATTTT.

V usage is TRBV10-2 and J usage is TRBJ1-5; no clear D gene. V was shortened by 7 bases and J by 6 bases, with 13 bases between the two germline ends. This CDR3 contains 13 residues. CDR1 is WSHSY, CDR2 SAAADI, per germline. CDR3 sequence: CASNLGVGQPQHF. The DNA for the CDR3 is TGCGCCAGCAATCTCGGGGTGGGTCAGCCCCAGCATTTT.

This sequence joins TRBV6-5 and TRBJ1-4; 7 bases map to TRBD1. Looked up from germline, CDR1 is MNHEY and CDR2 is SVGAGI. Germline trimming cut 8 bases from V and 8 bases from J; bases unmatched to any gene: 5. CDR3 length: 12 residues. The CDR3 nucleotides read TGTGCCAGCGGGGACAGTGGAGAAAAACTGTTTTTT. Translation gives CASGDSGEKLFF.

The genes are TRBV6-5 and TRBJ2-1; 7 positions match TRBD2. The CDR3 extends over 16 amino acids. The V gene end was trimmed by 2 bases and the J gene end by 0 bases; junction bases not matched to a gene: 4. CDR1 and CDR2 (germline): MNHEY, SVGAGI. CDR3 nucleotides: TGTGCCAGCAGTTACCTCTCGGGGGGCTCCTACAATGAGCAGTTCTTC. Protein: CASSYLSGGSYNEQFF.

The V and J genes are TRBV19 and TRBJ1-3; a weak D match, TRBD1 (5 bases). Trimming shortened V by 6 bases and J by 3 bases, and 12 bases separated the two germline ends. Per the germline V gene, CDR1 is LNHDA and CDR2 is SQIVND (reference sequence). The CDR3 is 14 residues long. In DNA, the CDR3 is TGTGCCAGTAGGGACACATCGCTTGGAAACACCATATATTTT. This encodes CASRDTSLGNTIYF.

The chain couples TRBV11-3 to TRBJ2-2; D remains unclear. The CDR3 loop spans 16 amino acids. V shed 7 bases and J shed 0 bases, with 15 bases lying between them. In germline, CDR1 is SGHNT, CDR2 YENEEA. The DNA of the CDR3 is TGTGCCAGCACAATCGGTAATAGAACGAACACCGGGGAGCTGTTTTTT. Protein sequence: CASTIGNRTNTGELFF.

V usage is TRBV5-1 and J usage is TRBJ2-3, with 8 bases matching TRBD1. The CDR3 extends over 17 amino acids. Germline V CDR1 and CDR2: SGHRS, YFSETQ. The V and J ends lost 4 bases and 5 bases, in that order; junction bases with no gene match: 15. As DNA, the CDR3 is TGCGCCAGCAGCCGCTGGACAGGGCGTACAAGTGGAGATACGCAGTATTTT. Amino acid sequence: CASSRWTGRTSGDTQYF.

The chain links TRBV5-4 to TRBJ2-7, with TRBD1 matching 7 bases. V shed 4 bases and J 3 bases; nucleotides not matched to a gene: 4. CDR3 length: 13 amino acids. From germline, CDR1 is SGHNT and CDR2 YYREEE (reference sequence). The CDR3 coding sequence is TGTGCCAGCAGCGGTGACAGGGACTACGAGCAGTACTTC. Translating it yields CASSGDRDYEQYF.

V is TRBV15 and J is TRBJ1-2, with D perhaps TRBD1 (6 bases). This CDR3 contains 15 residues. Per the germline V gene, CDR1 is LNHNV and CDR2 is YYDKDF (reference sequence). With 0 bases removed from V and 4 bases from J, the gap between germline ends came to 12 bases. The CDR3, as DNA: TGTGCCACCAGCAGAGAACAAACAGGGACCTATGGCTACACCTTC. This gives the protein CATSREQTGTYGYTF.

The chain has TRBV7-9 and TRBJ2-5, with 12 positions matching TRBD1. The CDR3 totals 16 residues. Germline values: CDR1 SEHNR, CDR2 FQNEAQ (reference sequence). The trim removed 5 bases at V and 5 bases at J, leaving 9 bases unmatched. CDR3 sequence: CASSHRDRGLGETQYF. The DNA for the CDR3 is TGTGCCAGCAGCCACCGGGACAGGGGGCTGGGGGAGACCCAGTACTTC.

DNA of the CDR3: TGCAGCGTTGATCAGGCAGGGGTCGGGAATGAGCAGTTCTTC. Its translation is CSVDQAGVGNEQFF. V usage is TRBV29-1 and J usage is TRBJ2-1, with D possibly TRBD1 on 6 matching bases. The CDR3 length is 14 residues. V gave up 3 bases and J gave up 7 bases, with 16 bases separating them. Germline V gene lookup returns CDR1 SQVTM and CDR2 ANQGSEA.

The rearrangement links TRBV4-3 to TRBJ2-5; TRBD1 aligns across 7 bases. The ends lost 3 bases at V and 3 bases at J; junction bases unmatched: 1. This CDR3 contains 13 residues. Germline V lookup: CDR1 LGHNA, CDR2 YSLEER. The CDR3 loop reads CASSHGQEETQYF. The CDR3 DNA is TGCGCCAGCAGCCACGGACAGGAAGAGACCCAGTACTTC.

The chain combines TRBV11-3 with TRBJ2-5; maybe TRBD2 (6 bases). The length of the CDR3 is 17 residues. From germline, CDR1 is SGHNT and CDR2 YENEEA. Trimming removed 1 base at V and 1 base at J, with 16 bases between. The CDR3 region is CASSLVGHLTSQETQYF. The CDR3 nucleotides are TGTGCCAGCAGCTTAGTTGGCCACCTGACTAGCCAAGAGACCCAGTACTTC.

This sequence joins TRBV7-8 and TRBJ1-2, with D possibly being TRBD1 (6 bases). Germline CDR1 is SGHVS and CDR2 is FQNEAQ. CDR3 size: 14 residues. Trimming cost V 5 bases and J 4 bases, with 14 bases left between them. The CDR3 DNA sequence: TGTGCCAGCAGCAACAGGGAGGGTGGCTATGGCTACACCTTC. It is translated as CASSNREGGYGYTF.

The chain links TRBV29-1 to TRBJ2-3; D gene uncertain. V was clipped by 3 bases and J by 1 base, with 5 bases between them. Germline lookup yields CDR1 SQVTM and CDR2 ANQGSEA. There are 12 residues in the CDR3. CDR3 DNA: TGCAGCGTTGAGTCGGGCACAGATACGCAGTATTTT. Protein sequence: CSVESGTDTQYF.

The V call is TRBV7-3, the J call TRBJ2-2; 10 nucleotides match TRBD2. The CDR3 spans 15 residues. Trimming at V came to 3 bases and at J to 5 bases, leaving 3 bases not matched to a gene. Germline values: CDR1 SGHTA, CDR2 FQGTGA. The CDR3 is CASSFGLAETGELFF. In DNA form, the CDR3 reads TGTGCCAGCAGCTTCGGACTAGCGGAAACCGGGGAGCTGTTTTTT.

The chain links TRBV14 to TRBJ1-1; TRBD1 aligns across 7 bases. Germline V lookup: CDR1 SGHDN, CDR2 FVKESK. V lost 3 bases to trimming and J lost 4 bases; unmatched junction nucleotides: 8. The CDR3 is made up of 15 amino acids. The CDR3 spells CASSHMTGMGTEAFF. CDR3 sequence (DNA): TGTGCCAGCAGCCACATGACAGGGATGGGCACTGAAGCTTTCTTT.